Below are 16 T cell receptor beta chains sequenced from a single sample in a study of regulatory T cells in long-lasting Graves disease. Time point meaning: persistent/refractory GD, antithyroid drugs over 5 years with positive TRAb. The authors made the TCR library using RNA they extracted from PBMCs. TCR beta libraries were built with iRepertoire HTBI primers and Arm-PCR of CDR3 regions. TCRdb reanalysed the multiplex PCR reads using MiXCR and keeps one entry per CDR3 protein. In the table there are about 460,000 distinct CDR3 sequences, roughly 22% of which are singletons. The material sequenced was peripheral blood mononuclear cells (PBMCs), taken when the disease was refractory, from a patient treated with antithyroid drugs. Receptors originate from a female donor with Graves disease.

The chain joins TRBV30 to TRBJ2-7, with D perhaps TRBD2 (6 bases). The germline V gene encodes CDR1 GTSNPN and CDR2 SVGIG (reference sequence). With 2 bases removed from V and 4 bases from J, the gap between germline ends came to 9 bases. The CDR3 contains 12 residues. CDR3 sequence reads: CAWSPGEYEQYF. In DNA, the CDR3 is TGTGCCTGGAGTCCGGGGGAATACGAGCAGTACTTC.

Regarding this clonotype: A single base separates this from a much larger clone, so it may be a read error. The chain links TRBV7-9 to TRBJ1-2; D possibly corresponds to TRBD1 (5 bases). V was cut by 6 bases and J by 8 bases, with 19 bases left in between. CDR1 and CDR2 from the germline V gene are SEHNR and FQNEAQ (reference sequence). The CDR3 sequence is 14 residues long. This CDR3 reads CASSFNQGAQGYTF. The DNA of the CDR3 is TGTGCCAGCAGTTTTAACCAAGGGGCGCAGGGCTACACCTTC.

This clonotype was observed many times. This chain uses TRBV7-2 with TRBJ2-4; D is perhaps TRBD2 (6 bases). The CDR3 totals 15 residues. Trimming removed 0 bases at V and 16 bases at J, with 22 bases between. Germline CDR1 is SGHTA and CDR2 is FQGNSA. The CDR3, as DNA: TGTGCCAGCAGCTTAGCGCGGAGGGATTCCGAAGCCTACTACTTC. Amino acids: CASSLARRDSEAYYF.

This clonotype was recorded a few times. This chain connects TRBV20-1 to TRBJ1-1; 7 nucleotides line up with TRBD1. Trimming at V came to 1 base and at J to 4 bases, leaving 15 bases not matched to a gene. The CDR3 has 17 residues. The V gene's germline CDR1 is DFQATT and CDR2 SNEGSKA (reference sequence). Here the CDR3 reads CSARGDSPGGVGTEAFF. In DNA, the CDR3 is TGCAGTGCTAGAGGGGACAGCCCAGGAGGGGTCGGCACTGAAGCTTTCTTT.

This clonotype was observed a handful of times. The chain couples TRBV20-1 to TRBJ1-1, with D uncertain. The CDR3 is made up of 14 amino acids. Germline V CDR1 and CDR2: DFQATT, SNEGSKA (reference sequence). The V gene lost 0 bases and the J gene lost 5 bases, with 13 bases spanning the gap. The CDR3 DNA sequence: TGCAGTGCTAGAGAAGGCTCTATAACGACTGAAGCTTTCTTT. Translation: CSAREGSITTEAFF.

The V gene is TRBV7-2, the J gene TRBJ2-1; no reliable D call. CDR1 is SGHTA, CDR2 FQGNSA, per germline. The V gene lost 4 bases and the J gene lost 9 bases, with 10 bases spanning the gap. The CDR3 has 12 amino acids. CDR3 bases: TGTGCCAGCAGCTCAGCGCGGCTTGAGCAGTTCTTC. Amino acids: CASSSARLEQFF.

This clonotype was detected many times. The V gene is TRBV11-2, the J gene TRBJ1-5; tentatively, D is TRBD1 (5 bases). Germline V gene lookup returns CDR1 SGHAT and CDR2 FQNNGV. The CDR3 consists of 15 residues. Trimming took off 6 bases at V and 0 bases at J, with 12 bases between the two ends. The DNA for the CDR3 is TGTGCCAGCAGTTCGGACGGGGGTAGCAATCAGCCCCAGCATTTT. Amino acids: CASSSDGGSNQPQHF.

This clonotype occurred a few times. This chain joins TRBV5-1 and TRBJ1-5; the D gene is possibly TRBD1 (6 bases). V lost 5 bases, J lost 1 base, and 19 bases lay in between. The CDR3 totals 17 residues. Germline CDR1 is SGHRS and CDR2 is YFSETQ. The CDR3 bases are TGCGCCAGCAGTTCCTTCTGGGCAGGGGCAAGCAATCAGCCCCAGCATTTT. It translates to CASSSFWAGASNQPQHF.

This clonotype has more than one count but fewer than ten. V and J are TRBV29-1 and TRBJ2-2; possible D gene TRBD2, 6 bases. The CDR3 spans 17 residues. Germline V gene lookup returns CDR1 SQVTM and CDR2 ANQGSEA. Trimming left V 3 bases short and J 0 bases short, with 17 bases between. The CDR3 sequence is CSVEGLGGRTNTGELFF. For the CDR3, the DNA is TGCAGCGTTGAGGGGCTGGGAGGTAGGACGAACACCGGGGAGCTGTTTTTT.

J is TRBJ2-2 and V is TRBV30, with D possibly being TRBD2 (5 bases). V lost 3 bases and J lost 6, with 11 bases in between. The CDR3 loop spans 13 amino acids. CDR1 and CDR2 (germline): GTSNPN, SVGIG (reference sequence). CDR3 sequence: CAWSATSAGELFF. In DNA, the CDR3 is TGTGCCTGGAGCGCTACTAGTGCCGGGGAGCTGTTTTTT.

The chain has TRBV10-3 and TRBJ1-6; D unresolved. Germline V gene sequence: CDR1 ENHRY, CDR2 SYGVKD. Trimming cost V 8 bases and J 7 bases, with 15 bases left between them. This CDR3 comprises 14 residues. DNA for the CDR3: TGTGCCATCTGTGTCGAACACCAGAATTCACCCCTCCACTTT. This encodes CAICVEHQNSPLHF.

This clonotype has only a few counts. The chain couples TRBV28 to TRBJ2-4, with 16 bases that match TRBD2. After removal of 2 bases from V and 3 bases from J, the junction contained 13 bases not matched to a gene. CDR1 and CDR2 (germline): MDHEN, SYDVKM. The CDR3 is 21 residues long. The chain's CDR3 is CASSLSFPGLAGGPGKNIQYF. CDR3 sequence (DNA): TGTGCCAGCAGTTTAAGCTTCCCGGGACTAGCGGGAGGGCCTGGCAAAAACATTCAGTACTTC. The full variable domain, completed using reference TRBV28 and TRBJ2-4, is DVKVTQSSRYLVKRTGEKVFLECVQDMDHENMFWYRQDPGLGLRLIYFSYDVKMKEKGDIPEGYSVSREKKERFSLILESASTNQTSMYLCASSLSFPGLAGGPGKNIQYFGAGTRLSVL.

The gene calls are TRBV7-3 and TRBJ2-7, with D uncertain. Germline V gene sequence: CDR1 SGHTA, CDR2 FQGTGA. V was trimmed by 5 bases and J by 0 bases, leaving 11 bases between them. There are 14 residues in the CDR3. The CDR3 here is CASSPQRSSYEQYF. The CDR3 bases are TGTGCCAGCAGCCCCCAGAGAAGCTCCTACGAGCAGTACTTC.

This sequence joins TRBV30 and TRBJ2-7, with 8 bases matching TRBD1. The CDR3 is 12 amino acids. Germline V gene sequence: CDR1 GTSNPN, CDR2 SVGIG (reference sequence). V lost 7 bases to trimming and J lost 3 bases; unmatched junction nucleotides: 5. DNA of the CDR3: TGTGCCTTAGACAGGGGTGGCTACGAGCAGTACTTC. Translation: CALDRGGYEQYF.

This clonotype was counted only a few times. The CDR3 protein is CSAREQTSGIGNEQFF. The CDR3 DNA reads as TGCAGTGCTAGAGAACAGACTAGCGGGATAGGAAATGAGCAGTTCTTC. The J gene is TRBJ2-1, the V gene TRBV20-1; 11 nucleotides agree with TRBD2. The CDR3 has 16 residues. Germline values: CDR1 DFQATT, CDR2 SNEGSKA (reference sequence). V lost 0 bases and J lost 7; bases outside the gene matches: 8.

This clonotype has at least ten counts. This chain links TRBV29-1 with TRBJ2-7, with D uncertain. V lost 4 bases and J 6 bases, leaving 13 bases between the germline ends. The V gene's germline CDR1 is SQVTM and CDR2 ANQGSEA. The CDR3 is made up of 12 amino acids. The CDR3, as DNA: TGCAGCGTTGCCGAGAGCTCCGCCGAGCAGTACTTC. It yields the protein CSVAESSAEQYF.